This entry lists 8 T cell receptor beta chains sequenced from one sample in a study of neoadjuvant anti-PD-1 for oral cavity cancer. Profiled with immunoSEQ multiplex PCR; TCRdb holds only in-frame clones, not every one. The repertoire includes 10,000 to 15,000 clones, over 50% of them detected once, and about 12% sits in the top ten. Sequencing was performed on tumor tissue, taken before nivolumab (anti-PD-1) treatment. The receptor set was obtained from a person between 40 and 80 years old with oral cavity squamous cell carcinoma.

The chain combines TRBV5-4 with TRBJ2-7; D remains ambiguous. CDR1 is SGHNT, CDR2 YYREEE, per germline (reference sequence). CDR3 length: 17 amino acids. V was shortened by 0 bases and J by 12 bases, with 28 bases between the two germline ends. The CDR3 region is CASSLGSRHPYEMPWYF. The DNA for the CDR3 is TGTGCCAGCAGCTTGGGTTCGCGCCATCCCTACGAAATGCCTTGGTACTTC.

The rearrangement uses TRBV5-5 and TRBJ2-7, with D maybe TRBD2 (6 bases). Trimming removed 4 bases at V and 2 bases at J, with 13 bases between. The CDR3 totals 14 residues. CDR1 is SGHKS, CDR2 YYEKEE, per germline (reference sequence). The CDR3 DNA reads as TGTGCCAGCAGCCCCAGGGACTGGACCTACGAGCAGTACTTC. This codes for CASSPRDWTYEQYF.

This chain links TRBV6-5 with TRBJ2-2; the D is unclear. The germline V gene encodes CDR1 MNHEY and CDR2 SVGAGI. Trimming took 6 bases from V and 9 from J, leaving 11 bases between them. This CDR3 has 12 amino acids. The CDR3 sequence is CASRGEHWELFF. In nucleotides, the CDR3 is TGTGCCAGCAGGGGTGAACACTGGGAGCTGTTTTTT.

This clone is medium-sized by share. The V gene is TRBV5-5, the J gene TRBJ1-3; perhaps TRBD1 as D (6 bases). V lost 4 bases to trimming and J lost 0 bases, with 8 bases between them. Germline loops: CDR1 SGHKS, CDR2 YYEKEE (reference sequence). The length of the CDR3 is 14 residues. CDR3 in DNA: TGTGCCAGCAGCACAGGGAGCTCTGGAAACACCATATATTTT. It codes for CASSTGSSGNTIYF.

This clone was seen a few times. The CDR3 here is CASSKGSGVNTGELFF. CDR3 bases: TGTGCCAGCAGCAAAGGTTCGGGAGTGAACACCGGGGAGCTGTTTTTT. The genes are TRBV7-9 and TRBJ2-2; possibly TRBD2 for D (6 bases). Trimming pared 5 bases from V and 1 base from J, leaving 14 bases between. The CDR3 length is 16 residues. Germline V gene data show CDR1 as SEHNR and CDR2 as FQNEAQ (reference sequence).

The chain is built from TRBV27 and TRBJ2-3; no firm D call. This CDR3 is built from 14 residues. Germline V gene sequence: CDR1 MNHEY, CDR2 SMNVEV (reference sequence). Deletions cut 6 bases from V and 5 bases from J, with 15 bases between. The CDR3 region is CASSPEVVVDTQYF. The CDR3 region has the DNA TGTGCCAGCAGCCCAGAGGTGGTAGTAGATACGCAGTATTTT.

Relative to its sample, this clone is medium-sized. The genes are TRBV19 and TRBJ1-5; D uncertain. The CDR3 spans 15 residues. From germline, CDR1 is LNHDA and CDR2 SQIVND (reference sequence). Trimming stripped 4 bases from V and 1 base from J, with 11 bases between. The DNA for the CDR3 is TGTGCCAGTAGTACGCGGACGGGAAGCAATCAGCCCCAGCATTTT. It specifies CASSTRTGSNQPQHF.

For the CDR3, the DNA is TGTGCCAGCAGCTATCAGGGGCGAATGAACACTGAAGCTTTCTTT. This gives the protein CASSYQGRMNTEAFF. The chain has TRBV7-9 and TRBJ1-1; tentative D call: TRBD1 (6 bases). This CDR3 contains 15 residues. CDR1 and CDR2 (germline): SEHNR, FQNEAQ (reference sequence). Trimming cost V 4 bases and J 0 bases, with 12 bases left between them.